The rows below give T cell receptor beta chains drawn from one sample of a study of CD8 T cells in ankylosing spondylitis. TCRdb redid the calling of the 5' RACE reads with MiXCR, one entry per CDR3 protein. Here the sample spans approximately 140,000 distinct CDR3 sequences, roughly 8% being singletons. The sample was synovial fluid, either unsorted or a sorted T cell fraction (not recorded which). The origin of the receptors is a male donor with ankylosing spondylitis. Each CDR3 is given without its conserved first and last residue. D genes are given only for firm matches. Expanded clones are given a class, and other clones once, few, many or no size at all.

V gene: TRBV20-1
J gene: TRBJ2-1
clone size: many
D gene: -
CDR3 protein: SAIPAGQTMMQF

V gene: TRBV18
J gene: TRBJ2-7
clone size: -
D gene: -
CDR3 protein: ASSLYQSSYEQY

V gene: TRBV24-1
J gene: TRBJ2-5
clone size: many
D gene: TRBD2
CDR3 protein: ATSLRAGVETQY

V gene: TRBV12-5
J gene: TRBJ2-1
clone size: few
D gene: -
CDR3 protein: ASGLGQGSINEQF

V gene: TRBV2
J gene: TRBJ2-1
clone size: -
D gene: TRBD1
CDR3 protein: ASAKEQGALQQF

V gene: TRBV4-1
J gene: TRBJ2-3
clone size: many
D gene: -
CDR3 protein: ASSQEVRGSYADTQY

V gene: TRBV7-2
J gene: TRBJ1-6
clone size: -
D gene: -
CDR3 protein: ASSPSGTGLYSPLH

V gene: TRBV10-3
J gene: TRBJ1-4
clone size: many
D gene: TRBD1
CDR3 protein: AIRDRGSEKLF

V gene: TRBV7-2
J gene: TRBJ1-4
clone size: -
D gene: -
CDR3 protein: ASSLGGGQKLF

V gene: TRBV5-1
J gene: TRBJ2-2
clone size: few
D gene: -
CDR3 protein: ASSLAGSSGELF

V gene: TRBV5-6
J gene: TRBJ1-2
clone size: few
D gene: TRBD1
CDR3 protein: ATQGAANYGYT

V gene: TRBV2
J gene: TRBJ2-3
clone size: few
D gene: TRBD2
CDR3 protein: ASRERGYTDTQY

V gene: TRBV4-1
J gene: TRBJ2-3
clone size: many
D gene: TRBD2
CDR3 protein: ASSRPGLAGALENTQY

V gene: TRBV6-1
J gene: TRBJ2-1
clone size: many
D gene: TRBD1
CDR3 protein: ASTHRDRLYNEQF

V gene: TRBV25-1
J gene: TRBJ2-4
clone size: few
D gene: TRBD1
CDR3 protein: ASSEFSGTGAKNIQY

V gene: TRBV27
J gene: TRBJ2-7
clone size: few
D gene: -
CDR3 protein: ASSSLKTAAYEQY

V gene: TRBV20-1
J gene: TRBJ2-1
clone size: few
D gene: -
CDR3 protein: SAFLVLSSYNEQF

V gene: TRBV2
J gene: TRBJ1-6
clone size: -
D gene: TRBD1
CDR3 protein: ASRWDRENSPLH

V gene: TRBV5-1
J gene: TRBJ2-7
clone size: many
D gene: TRBD1
CDR3 protein: ASSLRPRGTRQGSSYEQY

V gene: TRBV28
J gene: TRBJ1-2
clone size: many
D gene: -
CDR3 protein: ASSPGPLYGYT

V gene: TRBV2
J gene: TRBJ2-2
clone size: many
D gene: -
CDR3 protein: ASNRDITGELF

V gene: TRBV7-2
J gene: TRBJ2-5
clone size: -
D gene: -
CDR3 protein: ASSLWGTETQY

V gene: TRBV4-3
J gene: TRBJ2-5
clone size: few
D gene: -
CDR3 protein: ASSRGGAQETQY

V gene: TRBV29-1
J gene: TRBJ2-1
clone size: many
D gene: -
CDR3 protein: SSPALGDREQF

V gene: TRBV6-1
J gene: TRBJ1-1
clone size: -
D gene: TRBD1
CDR3 protein: ASRRQGSTEAF

V gene: TRBV5-4
J gene: TRBJ2-3
clone size: many
D gene: TRBD2
CDR3 protein: ASSATSGGALGADTQY

V gene: TRBV20-1
J gene: TRBJ1-4
clone size: -
D gene: -
CDR3 protein: SARRQDLEKLF

V gene: TRBV6-1
J gene: TRBJ1-5
clone size: many
D gene: TRBD1
CDR3 protein: ASSEPGQGSQPQH

V gene: TRBV10-3
J gene: TRBJ2-3
clone size: many
D gene: TRBD2
CDR3 protein: AISVGRADHTDTQY